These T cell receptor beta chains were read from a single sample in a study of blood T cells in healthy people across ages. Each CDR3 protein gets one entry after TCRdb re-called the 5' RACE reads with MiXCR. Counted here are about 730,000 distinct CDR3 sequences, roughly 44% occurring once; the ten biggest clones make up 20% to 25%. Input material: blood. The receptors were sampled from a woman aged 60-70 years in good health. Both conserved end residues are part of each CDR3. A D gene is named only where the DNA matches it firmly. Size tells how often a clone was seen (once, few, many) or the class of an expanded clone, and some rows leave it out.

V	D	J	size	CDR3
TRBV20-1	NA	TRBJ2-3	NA	CSARVGVSTQYF
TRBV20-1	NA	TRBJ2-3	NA	CSARVLENGADTQYF
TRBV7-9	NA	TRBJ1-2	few	CASSQQGLYVGYTF
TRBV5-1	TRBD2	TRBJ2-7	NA	CASSAVTSGASEQYF
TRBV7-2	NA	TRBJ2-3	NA	CASSSLSGSRAQYF
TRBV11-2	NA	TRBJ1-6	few	CASSPRKTDYNSPLHF
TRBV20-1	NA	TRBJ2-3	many	CSARDPNRGADTQYF
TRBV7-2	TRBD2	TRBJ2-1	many	CASSPLAGSSYNEQFF
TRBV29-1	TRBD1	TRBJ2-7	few	CSVEDLGQGSYEQYF
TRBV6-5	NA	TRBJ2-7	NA	CASSYSTGLIYEQYF
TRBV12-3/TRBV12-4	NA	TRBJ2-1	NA	CASRRDPPYNEQFF
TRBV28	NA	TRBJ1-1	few	CASSSRRGGTEAFF
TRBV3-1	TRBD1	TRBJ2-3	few	CASSRQGLGDTQYF
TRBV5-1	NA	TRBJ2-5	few	CASSFDRGQETQYF
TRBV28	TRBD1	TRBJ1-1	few	CASSLSGRGRRSSEAFF
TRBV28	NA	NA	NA	CAISRFNEQYF
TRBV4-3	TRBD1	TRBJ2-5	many	CASSRGNRGNQETQYF
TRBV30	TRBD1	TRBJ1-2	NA	CAWAGTAANYGYTF
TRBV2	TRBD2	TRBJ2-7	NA	CASSEAGWGTSGYEQYF
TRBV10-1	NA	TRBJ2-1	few	CASSPDIYNEQFF
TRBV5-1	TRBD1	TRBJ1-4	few	CASRHDRGQGEKLFF
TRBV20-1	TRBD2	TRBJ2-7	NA	CSASKHRDYADEQYF
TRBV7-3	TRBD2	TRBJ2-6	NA	CASSLVGGTSGANVLTF
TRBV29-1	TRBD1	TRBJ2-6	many	CSVNPGGGMANVLTF
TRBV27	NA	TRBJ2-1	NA	CASSSRDQLGHEQFF
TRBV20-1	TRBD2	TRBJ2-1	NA	CSARDPQAGGLYNEQFF
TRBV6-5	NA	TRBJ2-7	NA	CASSYSRDSYYEQYF
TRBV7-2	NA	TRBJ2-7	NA	CASSPPWTLNYEQYF
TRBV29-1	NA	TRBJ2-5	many	CSVQVGETQYF